These T cell receptor beta chains were read from a single sample in a study of blood T cell repertoires in COVID-19. Assay: immunoSEQ multiplex PCR; the TCRdb copy retains only in-frame clones and omits some. The data contain some 140,000 clones, around three quarters of them singletons. Sequenced material: peripheral blood. These receptors originate from a human donor in a cohort sampled during active COVID-19. Both conserved end residues are part of each CDR3. Each record gives: CDR3 DNA, CDR3 protein, J gene, D gene, V gene, CDR3 length, clone size. A D gene is named only where the DNA matches it firmly. For some rows the clone size is stated as once, few or many, or as a class when expanded; others skip it.

DNA: TGTGCCAGCGGCAGGGTCTCCTACAATGAGCAGTTCTTC
CDR3: CASGRVSYNEQFF
J: TRBJ2-1
D: -
V: TRBV14
length: 13
size: -

DNA: TGTGCCAGCTCACCAGGACTAGTTGGACTTAATGAGCAGTTCTTC
CDR3: CASSPGLVGLNEQFF
J: TRBJ2-1
D: TRBD2
V: TRBV18
length: 15
size: few

DNA: TGTGCCAGCAGCGCCACCGGGATTCCCGAGCAGTACTTC
CDR3: CASSATGIPEQYF
J: TRBJ2-7
D: -
V: TRBV5-4
length: 13
size: -

DNA: TGCGCCAGCGGCAGGGGGAAGAACGAGCAGTACTTC
CDR3: CASGRGKNEQYF
J: TRBJ2-7
D: TRBD1
V: TRBV5-1
length: 12
size: -

DNA: TGTGCCAGCAGCCCGCCCGGACAGCCCGGGACTACGCAGTTCTTC
CDR3: CASSPPGQPGTTQFF
J: TRBJ2-1
D: -
V: TRBV6-5
length: 15
size: once

DNA: TGTGCCAGCAGCCGCTATTCCTACGGGGCTGGAAACACCATATATTTT
CDR3: CASSRYSYGAGNTIYF
J: TRBJ1-3
D: -
V: TRBV5-4
length: 16
size: -

DNA: TGTGCCAGCAGCTTACCCCGGGACAGGGGATTCTACGGGGCCAACGTCCTGACTTTC
CDR3: CASSLPRDRGFYGANVLTF
J: TRBJ2-6
D: TRBD1
V: TRBV7-9
length: 19
size: -

DNA: TGTGCCAGCAGCGTAGGACAGATCTCCTACGAGCAGTACTTC
CDR3: CASSVGQISYEQYF
J: TRBJ2-7
D: -
V: TRBV9
length: 14
size: few

DNA: TGTGCCAGCAAGGGTAGCGGGGACACCGGGGAGCTGTTTTTT
CDR3: CASKGSGDTGELFF
J: TRBJ2-2
D: TRBD2
V: TRBV6-6
length: 14
size: -

DNA: TGCGCCAGCAGCCCAACGGGGTTAGCGGGGGCCACAGATACGCAGTATTTT
CDR3: CASSPTGLAGATDTQYF
J: TRBJ2-3
D: TRBD2
V: TRBV4-1
length: 17
size: -

DNA: TGCGCCAGCAGCTTGTTTGACAAGCGGAGCGAGCAGTACTTC
CDR3: CASSLFDKRSEQYF
J: TRBJ2-7
D: -
V: TRBV5-1
length: 14
size: -

DNA: TGTGCCAGTAGCTCAGCGGGTTGGACCGGGGAGCTGTTTTTT
CDR3: CASSSAGWTGELFF
J: TRBJ2-2
D: -
V: TRBV19
length: 14
size: -

DNA: TGTGCCAGTAGTATAAAGGGGGTCTTCGAAGCTTTCTTT
CDR3: CASSIKGVFEAFF
J: TRBJ1-1
D: -
V: TRBV19
length: 13
size: -

DNA: TGCGCCAGCAGACCGGGACAGGGAGGCAATGAGCAGTTCTTC
CDR3: CASRPGQGGNEQFF
J: TRBJ2-1
D: TRBD1
V: TRBV4-1
length: 14
size: few

DNA: TGTGCCAGCAGCCAAACGGCAGGGGTCTACGAGCAGTACTTC
CDR3: CASSQTAGVYEQYF
J: TRBJ2-7
D: -
V: TRBV7-8
length: 14
size: -

DNA: TGTGCCAGCAGCTTTGCCGGGGGGGCTGAAGCTTTCTTT
CDR3: CASSFAGGAEAFF
J: TRBJ1-1
D: -
V: TRBV7-6
length: 13
size: -

DNA: TGTGCCAGCAGTTCCCGACAGGGGCCAGGAAACACCATATATTTT
CDR3: CASSSRQGPGNTIYF
J: TRBJ1-3
D: TRBD1
V: TRBV6-5
length: 15
size: -

DNA: TGCAGCGTTGCGGACAGGGACGGCAATCAGCCCCAGCATTTT
CDR3: CSVADRDGNQPQHF
J: TRBJ1-5
D: TRBD1
V: TRBV29-1
length: 14
size: -

DNA: TGTGCCAGCAGCTTAGGTAGGACAGCGACTGAAGCTTTCTTT
CDR3: CASSLGRTATEAFF
J: TRBJ1-1
D: -
V: TRBV11-3
length: 14
size: -

DNA: TGTGCCAGCAGCGCACATGCGGGGGCGGCAGATACGCAGTATTTT
CDR3: CASSAHAGAADTQYF
J: TRBJ2-3
D: -
V: TRBV7-9
length: 15
size: -

DNA: TGTGCCAGCACCTCCGGGGAGAGCAACAATGAGCAGTTCTTC
CDR3: CASTSGESNNEQFF
J: TRBJ2-1
D: -
V: TRBV7-2
length: 14
size: few

DNA: TGCGCCAGCAGCTTGGGAGGCGGGGGTGTAGAAAAACTGTTTTTT
CDR3: CASSLGGGGVEKLFF
J: TRBJ1-4
D: -
V: TRBV5-1
length: 15
size: once

DNA: TGCAGCGGTCGACAGGGGGGTGGAGATACGCAGTATTTT
CDR3: CSGRQGGGDTQYF
J: TRBJ2-3
D: TRBD1
V: TRBV29-1
length: 13
size: few

DNA: TGTGCCAGCAGCCCTAGGACAGACCGATCGAACTATGGCTACACCTTC
CDR3: CASSPRTDRSNYGYTF
J: TRBJ1-2
D: -
V: TRBV28
length: 16
size: -

DNA: TGCGCCAGCAGGGCCGTAGCGGGCTATAATTCACCCCTCCACTTT
CDR3: CASRAVAGYNSPLHF
J: TRBJ1-6
D: -
V: TRBV5-1
length: 15
size: -

DNA: TGTGCCAGCAGTGACTTACAGGAAGAGTACGAGCAGTACTTC
CDR3: CASSDLQEEYEQYF
J: TRBJ2-7
D: -
V: TRBV2
length: 14
size: -

DNA: TGTGCCAGCAGCTTATCCCCGGAGGGAGATACGCAGTATTTT
CDR3: CASSLSPEGDTQYF
J: TRBJ2-3
D: -
V: TRBV9
length: 14
size: few

DNA: TGTGCCAGCAGCGTAGATGGACTTCCGACCTACAATGAGCAGTTCTTC
CDR3: CASSVDGLPTYNEQFF
J: TRBJ2-1
D: -
V: TRBV9
length: 16
size: -

DNA: TGTGCCAGCAGTTTGTTGCGCCCCTACGAGCAGTACTTC
CDR3: CASSLLRPYEQYF
J: TRBJ2-7
D: -
V: TRBV6-2/TRBV6-3
length: 13
size: -

DNA: TGTGCCAGCAGCCGGCACAGCGGGGCCAGGAATGAGCAGTTCTTC
CDR3: CASSRHSGARNEQFF
J: TRBJ2-1
D: TRBD2
V: TRBV28
length: 15
size: once

DNA: TGTGCCAGTACAGGGACTGGAAACACCATATATTTT
CDR3: CASTGTGNTIYF
J: TRBJ1-3
D: -
V: TRBV11-3
length: 12
size: -

DNA: TGTGCCAGCAGCCTGTGGACTAGCGGGAGCACAGATACGCAGTATTTT
CDR3: CASSLWTSGSTDTQYF
J: TRBJ2-3
D: TRBD2
V: TRBV7-9
length: 16
size: -

DNA: TGTGCCAGCAGCCAAGATTGGGACAGGGGGGTGGCTTTCTTT
CDR3: CASSQDWDRGVAFF
J: TRBJ1-1
D: TRBD1
V: TRBV3-1/TRBV3-2
length: 14
size: -

DNA: TGTGCCAGCAGCTTAGTGACGCGGGGCGGCTACACCTTC
CDR3: CASSLVTRGGYTF
J: TRBJ1-2
D: -
V: TRBV7-2
length: 13
size: -

DNA: TGTGCCAGCAGCCCCACACAGGGAAGGGAGACCCAGTACTTC
CDR3: CASSPTQGRETQYF
J: TRBJ2-5
D: -
V: TRBV28
length: 14
size: -

DNA: TGTGCCAGCAGCGCGGAGGCTTTCGGTAATCAGCCCCAGCATTTT
CDR3: CASSAEAFGNQPQHF
J: TRBJ1-5
D: -
V: TRBV6-4
length: 15
size: -

DNA: TGTGCCAGCAGCTGGGGGGGACAGGACCTCTACGAGCAGTACTTC
CDR3: CASSWGGQDLYEQYF
J: TRBJ2-7
D: -
V: TRBV13
length: 15
size: -

DNA: TGTGCCAGCAGTGAAAAGGCAAGCGGGGGCCTTTCGGTCGAGCAGTACTTC
CDR3: CASSEKASGGLSVEQYF
J: TRBJ2-7
D: TRBD2
V: TRBV6-1
length: 17
size: -

DNA: TGTGCCAGCAGTGAAGCCTTTTGGACAGGCCGAGAGACCCAGTACTTC
CDR3: CASSEAFWTGRETQYF
J: TRBJ2-5
D: TRBD1
V: TRBV6-1
length: 16
size: -

DNA: TGTGCCAGCTCACCGGACAGGGGCCACCAAGAGACCCAGTACTTC
CDR3: CASSPDRGHQETQYF
J: TRBJ2-5
D: TRBD1
V: TRBV18
length: 15
size: -

DNA: TGTGCCAGCAGGCTAGCGGGGGGGCTCGAGCAGTTCTTC
CDR3: CASRLAGGLEQFF
J: TRBJ2-1
D: TRBD2
V: TRBV28
length: 13
size: -

DNA: TGCACCAGCAGCCAAGATTTACAGGGCGGGTACTTC
CDR3: CTSSQDLQGGYF
J: TRBJ2-7
D: -
V: TRBV1
length: 12
size: -

DNA: TGTGCCAGCAGCCAAGACACAGACACTGAAGCTTTCTTT
CDR3: CASSQDTDTEAFF
J: TRBJ1-1
D: -
V: TRBV7-3
length: 13
size: -

DNA: TGTGCCAGCAGTTTCGTTCCAGGGCGCAATCAGCCCCAGCATTTT
CDR3: CASSFVPGRNQPQHF
J: TRBJ1-5
D: -
V: TRBV28
length: 15
size: few

DNA: TGTGCCAGCAGCCGCGGGGGGCGAGGCACAGATACGCAGTATTTT
CDR3: CASSRGGRGTDTQYF
J: TRBJ2-3
D: TRBD2
V: TRBV7-3
length: 15
size: -

DNA: TGTGCCAGGCATGGGACTAGCGGGGGGACAAAAGAGACCCAGTACTTC
CDR3: CARHGTSGGTKETQYF
J: TRBJ2-5
D: TRBD2
V: TRBV2
length: 16
size: -

DNA: TGTGCCACCAGACGGGAGGGTAGGAACACTGAAGCTTTCTTT
CDR3: CATRREGRNTEAFF
J: TRBJ1-1
D: -
V: TRBV27
length: 14
size: -

DNA: TGTGCCAGCAGGAAATCGGGACTCACGAACACCGGGGAGCTGTTTTTT
CDR3: CASRKSGLTNTGELFF
J: TRBJ2-2
D: -
V: TRBV25-1
length: 16
size: -

DNA: TGTGCCTGGAAAGCAGGGTCTCACTATGGCTACACCTTC
CDR3: CAWKAGSHYGYTF
J: TRBJ1-2
D: -
V: TRBV30
length: 13
size: -